This T cell receptor (beta chain) was identified during a study of cytomegalovirus exposure and HLA in healthy donors. Study results and caveats: Highly shared sequence variants in one cluster were likely a sequencing artifact.

Germline CDR1 SGHDT, CDR2 YYEEEE. The CDR3 extends over 15 amino acids. The junction had 6 bases not matched to a gene; V was cut back by 4 bases and J by 3 bases. For this clone: As yet, its antigen is unknown.

Primers for the PCR totalled 60 Vbeta and 13 Jbeta. This table comes from immunoSEQ multiplex PCR, and its TCRdb copy is limited to in-frame clones, with some not included. The sample holds about 150,000 clones. This receptor was identified in a woman aged 50 to 60 in good health and CMV-seronegative. Sample: PBMCs. The chain uses TRBV5-6 and TRBJ1-3; TRBD1 matches 8 bases. The CDR3 DNA reads TGTGCCAGCAGCCGGCCGGACAGGGTTGGAAACACCATATATTTT. Its protein product is CASSRPDRVGNTIYF.